There are many counts of the clone carrying this T cell receptor beta chain. Its cognate antigen is unknown. The record originates from a study of glioma-infiltrating T cells. Study-wide points: Non-neoplastic patients had below-expected tissue-blood divergence, while all gliomas exceeded expectation. Very few CDR3 sequences were shared between tissue and blood.

Germline V gene sequence: CDR1 LNHDA, CDR2 SQIVND (reference sequence). The length of the CDR3 is 15 residues. Trimming at V came to 9 bases and at J to 8 bases, leaving 13 bases not matched to a gene. Using RNA template, CDR3s of TCR alpha and beta were amplified with iRepertoire arm-PCR. In TCRdb, the multiplex PCR reads were re-called with MiXCR into one record per CDR3 protein. This sample has 100,000 to 150,000 distinct CDR3 sequences, with 20% to 25% found just once. Sequencing input: glioma tissue, nonneoplastic brain tissue, or PBMCs (not recorded which). The TCR sequence derives from a human donor with low-grade glioma or glioblastoma, undergoing nonglioma brain surgery, or in good health (not recorded which). V gene TRBV19 combines with J gene TRBJ1-4, with 9 bases identical to TRBD1. The DNA of the CDR3 is TGTGCCAGCAGCATTGACAGGGGGTCAGGAGAAAAACTGTTTTTT. Protein: CASSIDRGSGEKLFF.